A selection of T cell receptor beta chains follows, all from one sample in a study of T cell repertoires in ileal Crohn's disease. Repertoires were generated with immunoSEQ multiplex PCR, while TCRdb's copy carries only in-frame clones and drops some. The sample records about 13,000 clones, about three quarters being singletons. Sequenced sample: ileal tissue. The receptor source for this set is an adult with Crohn's disease. CDR3s include the opening cysteine and the closing phenylalanine or tryptophan. Fields, in order: J gene, clone size, V gene, CDR3 protein. For some rows the clone size is stated as once, few or many, or as a class when expanded; others skip it.

TRBJ2-7 | . | TRBV27 | CASSFRLAGAGAYEQYF
TRBJ2-1 | . | TRBV7-9 | CASSKVPRGTEQFF
TRBJ2-2 | . | TRBV29-1 | CSVERGGTGELFF
TRBJ2-3 | . | TRBV10-1 | CASSEYVLRTDTQYF
TRBJ2-7 | . | TRBV5-6 | CASSHGQVYYEQYF
TRBJ1-2 | . | TRBV6-5 | CASSYSNHRRDGYTF
TRBJ1-5 | once | TRBV19 | CASSPQGTGNQPQHF
TRBJ2-6 | . | TRBV9 | CASSGGRGSGANVLTF
TRBJ1-1 | . | TRBV11-2 | CASSQDRVSEAFF
TRBJ2-7 | . | TRBV5-1 | CASSARTGTGDSYEQYF
TRBJ1-3 | . | TRBV14 | CASSSQNLAGNTIYF
TRBJ1-4 | . | TRBV6-1 | CASSDRGGWEKLFF
TRBJ2-1 | . | TRBV7-9 | CASSPDEQFF
TRBJ2-3 | . | TRBV6-1 | CASSESGENTDTQYF
TRBJ1-1 | once | TRBV10-1 | CASSDGTGRGNTEAFF
TRBJ1-2 | . | TRBV5-1 | CASSSTGGSDYGYTF
TRBJ1-4 | . | TRBV2 | CASSEIVAGDEKLFF
TRBJ1-6 | medium-sized | TRBV5-1 | CASGDSLNSPLHF
TRBJ1-4 | . | TRBV6-6 | CASTLGQRNEKLFF
TRBJ2-5 | . | TRBV5-4 | CASSRGTSGREETQYF
TRBJ1-5 | . | TRBV5-6 | CASSRRTGRNQPQHF
TRBJ1-6 | few | TRBV7-8 | CASRSGTPILSPLHF
TRBJ2-7 | . | TRBV4-1 | CASSQGGQGSYEQYF
TRBJ1-5 | . | TRBV5-1 | CASSLDAGNQPQHF
TRBJ1-1 | . | TRBV19 | CASMDRGRGYAEAFF
TRBJ1-5 | . | TRBV4-1 | CASSQEWGVNNQPQHF
TRBJ2-1 | . | TRBV11-2 | CASSDWTSGRHEQFF
TRBJ1-5 | few | TRBV7-6 | CASSFTSNQPQHF
TRBJ2-5 | . | TRBV29-1 | CSVGRDSWDNQETQYF
TRBJ2-3 | medium-sized | TRBV7-9 | CASSGRPADTQYF
TRBJ2-3 | . | TRBV30 | CASSSGRDIDTQYF
TRBJ2-3 | . | TRBV4-2 | CASKEAGETDTQYF
TRBJ2-3 | . | TRBV12-5 | CASGEEGRADTQYF
TRBJ2-7 | . | TRBV5-1 | CASSLDQTYEQYF
TRBJ1-1 | . | TRBV4-1 | CASSHYLGGGMNTEAFF
TRBJ1-2 | once | TRBV6-5 | CASSSVSGHLNYGYTF
TRBJ2-2 | . | TRBV9 | CASSQLAGGPGPNTGELFF
TRBJ1-2 | few | TRBV7-9 | CASSGLGARIYGYTF
TRBJ2-5 | medium-sized | TRBV5-1 | CASSLRTDQETQYF
TRBJ1-5 | few | TRBV2 | CASRTGINQPQHF
TRBJ2-2 | once | TRBV11-2 | CASSLARTGELFF
TRBJ1-6 | . | TRBV7-2 | CASSLVAGGFYNSPLHF
TRBJ1-2 | once | TRBV11-2 | CASSLRTGDYGYTF
TRBJ2-1 | . | TRBV6-1 | CASSDGEPYNEQFF
TRBJ2-5 | . | TRBV5-6 | CASSSPTGAETQYF
TRBJ2-7 | . | TRBV11-2 | CADREGGKQYF
TRBJ2-1 | . | TRBV20-1 | CSARVGLKQFF
TRBJ2-1 | medium-sized | TRBV9 | CASSVAVVRRAEQFF
TRBJ2-7 | . | TRBV18 | CASSLQGDEQYF
TRBJ2-7 | . | TRBV7-8 | CASSLAWTGPEQYF
TRBJ1-2 | once | TRBV28 | CASSGPAGGQDGYTF
TRBJ2-3 | . | TRBV6-1 | CASGGGLATDTQYF
TRBJ2-1 | . | TRBV6-1 | CASSAMTSGGRNEQFF
TRBJ2-7 | once | TRBV9 | CASSVGSASYEQYF
TRBJ1-2 | . | TRBV5-6 | CASSPDRGRINYGYTF
TRBJ1-1 | . | TRBV19 | CASRPVGQLNTEAFF